This is a list of T cell receptor beta chains from one sample in a study of CD8+ T cells in alopecia areata. Measured with immunoSEQ multiplex PCR; TCRdb has only the in-frame clones, and not every one. The table includes approximately 180,000 clones, 50% to 60% detected once. The sample in question was CD4+ T cells sorted from blood, obtained at week 0. These TCRs come from a human donor with alopecia areata. Both conserved end residues are part of each CDR3. A D gene is named only where the DNA matches it firmly. Expanded clones get a size class; other rows say once, few or many, or leave the size out.

J gene	D gene	clone size	V gene	CDR3 DNA	CDR3 protein
TRBJ2-7	TRBD1	-	TRBV10-3	TGTGCCATCAGCGACAGGGGAGACGGGAACGAGCAGTACTTC	CAISDRGDGNEQYF
TRBJ2-1	-	few	TRBV25-1	TGTGCCAGCAGTGTAGCCCCTTCCCATGAGCAGTTCTTC	CASSVAPSHEQFF
TRBJ1-2	-	few	TRBV27	TGTGCCAGCAGTTTAACTTTCGGCAGTAGTTATGGCTACACCTTC	CASSLTFGSSYGYTF
TRBJ1-2	TRBD1	-	TRBV7-9	TGTGCCAGCAGCGCCGGACAGGGGATAGGAAGTCGCTATGGCTACACCTTC	CASSAGQGIGSRYGYTF
TRBJ2-7	-	-	TRBV4-2	TGTGCCAGCAGCCAAGGGACGGGATTCTCCTACGAGCAGTACTTC	CASSQGTGFSYEQYF
TRBJ2-7	TRBD2	-	TRBV14	TGTGCCAGCGGGCTAGCGGGGAGATACGAGCAGTACTTC	CASGLAGRYEQYF
TRBJ1-6	-	-	TRBV14	TGTGCCAGCAGCCAAGATAACCAGGGGTCGGATTCACCCCTCCACTTT	CASSQDNQGSDSPLHF
TRBJ2-3	-	-	TRBV29-1	TGCAGCGTTGGGAGCACAGATACGCAGTATTTT	CSVGSTDTQYF
TRBJ2-5	-	-	TRBV7-2	TGTGCCAGCAGCTTATTGGCGGAGACCCAGTACTTC	CASSLLAETQYF
TRBJ1-6	-	-	TRBV6-6	TGTGCCAGCAGCCCCCGGGGGGATGGGTCACCCCTCCACTTT	CASSPRGDGSPLHF
TRBJ2-7	-	once	TRBV5-1	TGCGCCAGCAGCTTGAGGGGCTACGAGCAGTACTTC	CASSLRGYEQYF
TRBJ1-6	-	-	TRBV5-1	TGCGCCAGCAGAACTGTGCCGGATAATTCACCCCTCCACTTT	CASRTVPDNSPLHF
TRBJ1-1	TRBD1	-	TRBV7-8	TGTGCCAGCAGCTTGCGGAACAGGGGATTGGGGGCAATGAACACTGAAGCTTTCTTT	CASSLRNRGLGAMNTEAFF
TRBJ2-7	-	-	TRBV18	TGTGCCAGCTCACCTTCTGGAGAGCAGTACTTC	CASSPSGEQYF
TRBJ2-1	TRBD2	-	TRBV9	TGTGCCAGCAGCCTACTAGCGGGGGGGAGCTCCTACAATGAGCAGTTCTTC	CASSLLAGGSSYNEQFF
TRBJ1-2	-	-	TRBV29-1	TGCAGCGTTGGGACCCCGGGACTGACCTCGGATGGCTACACCTTC	CSVGTPGLTSDGYTF
TRBJ2-3	-	few	TRBV10-3	TGTGCCATCAGTGAGCCTCAGGGATTGGGCACAGATACGCAGTATTTT	CAISEPQGLGTDTQYF